These 26 T cell receptor beta chains originate from one sample sequenced in a study of blood T cell repertoires in COVID-19. The protocol was immunoSEQ multiplex PCR, while the TCRdb copy is restricted to in-frame clones and leaves out a portion. Of 250,000 or so clones in the sample, under 90% are singletons; the top ten hold roughly 1.7%. The sample was PBMCs or T cells enriched from blood (not recorded which). These receptors were collected from a man aged 40-49 years who had recovered from COVID-19.

This clone was counted once. The genes are TRBV18 and TRBJ2-4; weak D call: TRBD2 (5 bases). The CDR3 length is 13 residues. The V end was cut by 3 bases, the J end by 9 bases, with 12 bases between. Germline loops: CDR1 KGHSH, CDR2 LQKENI. The CDR3 loop reads CASSPGGSSIQYF. CDR3 in DNA: TGTGCCAGCTCACCGGGCGGGTCTAGCATTCAGTACTTC.

There are a few counts of this clone. Germline is not matched at one junction end, which may reflect a read error. V usage is TRBV18 and J usage is TRBJ2-5, with D perhaps TRBD2 (5 bases). The CDR3 runs 12 residues. Germline CDR1 KGHSH, CDR2 LQKENI. Written as DNA, the CDR3 is TGTGCCAGCTCACCGGGTCAGAGGGATTCGAACTTC. As protein: CASSPGQRDSNF.

J is TRBJ2-1 and V is TRBV4-2; 10 nucleotides match TRBD2. The ends lost 3 bases at V and 9 bases at J; junction bases unmatched: 8. The CDR3 is 15 amino acids. Germline V gene data show CDR1 as LGHNA and CDR2 as YNFKEQ. In DNA, the CDR3 is TGTGCCAGCAGCCAGCTAGCGGGGGACCGTGGTGAGCAGTTCTTC. Translating it yields CASSQLAGDRGEQFF.

The chain combines TRBV7-6 with TRBJ1-1; D ambiguous. The CDR3 is 14 amino acids. With 1 base removed from V and 0 bases from J, the gap between germline ends came to 6 bases. CDR1 is SGHVS, CDR2 FNYEAQ, per germline. The CDR3 nucleotides read TGTGCCAGCAGCTTAGTTCCAGTGAACACTGAAGCTTTCTTT. Translating gives CASSLVPVNTEAFF.

The V call is TRBV5-1, the J call TRBJ2-3; D unclear. Trimming took 2 bases from V and 6 from J, leaving 10 bases between them. The length of the CDR3 is 13 residues. Germline CDR1 SGHRS, CDR2 YFSETQ. CDR3 sequence (DNA): TGCGCCAGCAGCTTAGTATCCGGGGATACGCAGTATTTT. Protein sequence: CASSLVSGDTQYF.

The CDR3, as DNA: TGTGCCAGTAGTCCGAAGACTAGCGTGACCTACAATGAGCAGTTCTTC. It specifies CASSPKTSVTYNEQFF. This chain connects TRBV19 to TRBJ2-1, with 8 positions matching TRBD2. Trimming at V came to 5 bases and at J to 2 bases, leaving 8 bases not matched to a gene. The germline V gene has CDR1 LNHDA and CDR2 SQIVND (reference sequence). This CDR3 has 16 amino acids.

This chain uses TRBV9 with TRBJ1-6, with 9 bases identical to TRBD1. The CDR3 runs to 15 residues. The V segment lost 4 bases and the J segment 9 bases; nucleotides outside the gene matches: 8. Looked up from germline, CDR1 is SGDLS and CDR2 is YYNGEE. CDR3 in DNA: TGTGCCAGCAGCTCAGGACAGGGGCGAGGTTCACCCCTCCACTTT. Encoded protein: CASSSGQGRGSPLHF.

This clone turned up a few times. The V and J genes are TRBV7-9 and TRBJ1-3; 7 bases line up with TRBD1. V trimming: 1 base; J trimming: 0 bases; junction bases outside the gene matches: 0. Germline CDR1 is SEHNR and CDR2 is FQNEAQ (reference sequence). The CDR3 is made up of 15 amino acids. The CDR3 DNA reads TGTGCCAGCAGCTTAGACAGGGGCTCTGGAAACACCATATATTTT. Translated: CASSLDRGSGNTIYF.

This clone was detected a few times. This rearrangement joins TRBV5-1 to TRBJ1-1, with 7 bases aligning to TRBD1. The length of the CDR3 is 13 residues. Trimming removed 1 base from V and 5 bases from J; junction bases left unmatched: 2. Germline V gene sequence: CDR1 SGHRS, CDR2 YFSETQ. The DNA for the CDR3 is TGCGCCAGCAGCTTGTCAGGGGGAACTGAAGCTTTCTTT. It encodes CASSLSGGTEAFF. Using reference TRBV5-1 and TRBJ1-1 for the parts outside the CDR3, the full variable domain is KAGVTQTPRYLIKTRGQQVTLSCSPISGHRSVSWYQQTPGQGLQFLFEYFSETQRNKGNFPGRFSGRQFSNSRSEMNVSTLELGDSALYLCASSLSGGTEAFFGQGTRLTVV.

CDR3 DNA sequence: TGTGCCAGCAGTAGCGGGAGCACAGATACGCAGTATTTT. It translates to CASSSGSTDTQYF. The rearrangement links TRBV12-3 or TRBV12-4 to TRBJ2-3; tentative D call: TRBD2 (6 bases). The CDR3 has 13 residues. V was clipped by 5 bases and J by 0 bases, with 6 bases between them.

V and J are TRBV7-9 and TRBJ2-1, with 8 bases that match TRBD2. J was trimmed by 3 bases and V by 2 bases; bases with no gene match: 9. The CDR3 is 17 amino acids. Germline values: CDR1 SEHNR, CDR2 FQNEAQ (reference sequence). The CDR3 loop is CASSLYGGVSSYNEQFF. DNA for the CDR3: TGTGCCAGCAGCTTATACGGGGGGGTGAGTAGCTACAATGAGCAGTTCTTC. Drawing the rest from reference TRBV7-9 and TRBJ2-1, the complete variable domain is DTGVSQNPRHKITKRGQNVTFRCDPISEHNRLYWYRQTLGQGPEFLTYFQNEAQLEKSRLLSDRFSAERPKGSFSTLEIQRTEQGDSAMYLCASSLYGGVSSYNEQFFGPGTRLTVL.

The CDR3 nucleotides are TGTGCCAGCAGTGATCTCGGGACAGGGTCATACGAGCAGTACTTC. This translates into CASSDLGTGSYEQYF. This rearrangement joins TRBV6-2 or TRBV6-3 to TRBJ2-7, with 9 positions matching TRBD1. This CDR3 is 15 amino acids long. Germline loops: CDR1 MNHEY, CDR2 SVGEGT. V shed 5 bases, J shed 4 bases, and the junction held 9 bases outside the gene matches.

The gene calls are TRBV19 and TRBJ1-6; D gene uncertain. This CDR3 has 12 amino acids. V lost 6 bases and J 5 bases, leaving 5 bases between the germline ends. Germline V lookup: CDR1 LNHDA, CDR2 SQIVND (reference sequence). CDR3 sequence reads: CASRSDNSPLHF. The CDR3 DNA sequence: TGTGCCAGTAGGAGTGATAATTCACCCCTCCACTTT.

This chain links TRBV7-9 with TRBJ1-1, with 11 bases identical to TRBD1. The CDR3 has 17 amino acids. Germline V gene data show CDR1 as SEHNR and CDR2 as FQNEAQ (reference sequence). V was clipped by 4 bases and J by 0 bases; unmatched bases: 7. DNA of the CDR3: TGTGCCAGCAGCTACCGGACAGGGGGCGCGGTGAACACTGAAGCTTTCTTT. Protein product: CASSYRTGGAVNTEAFF. Full variable domain (rest looked up from reference TRBV7-9 and TRBJ1-1): DTGVSQNPRHKITKRGQNVTFRCDPISEHNRLYWYRQTLGQGPEFLTYFQNEAQLEKSRLLSDRFSAERPKGSFSTLEIQRTEQGDSAMYLCASSYRTGGAVNTEAFFGQGTRLTVV.

The chain uses TRBV6-5 and TRBJ2-1; 9 nucleotides align to TRBD1. Germline CDR1 reads MNHEY; CDR2 reads SVGAGI. The V gene end was trimmed by 2 bases and the J gene end by 5 bases; junction bases not matched to a gene: 1. This CDR3 has 14 residues. In DNA form, the CDR3 reads TGTGCCAGCAGTTACGACAGGGGGAACAATGAGCAGTTCTTC. Translated: CASSYDRGNNEQFF.

The chain is built from TRBV5-6 and TRBJ1-1; TRBD1 agrees at 9 bases. The CDR3 runs 15 residues. Germline V lookup: CDR1 SGHDT, CDR2 YYEEEE. The ends lost 2 bases at V and 4 bases at J; junction bases unmatched: 6. The CDR3 loop is CASSLVTGGSTEAFF. For the CDR3, the DNA is TGTGCCAGCAGCTTAGTGACAGGGGGTAGCACTGAAGCTTTCTTT.

The chain recombines TRBV5-4 with TRBJ2-1; D may be TRBD1 (6 bases). V lost 5 bases and J 6 bases, leaving 15 bases between the germline ends. The CDR3 spans 14 residues. Germline-derived CDR1 and CDR2 are SGHNT and YYREEE (reference sequence). CDR3 sequence: CASRNPDSPNEQFF. The CDR3, as DNA: TGTGCCAGCAGAAACCCGGACAGCCCCAATGAGCAGTTCTTC.

The rearrangement joins TRBV13 to TRBJ2-7; possible D gene TRBD1, 6 bases. Trimming stripped 4 bases from V and 5 bases from J, with 12 bases between. The CDR3 consists of 13 residues. CDR1 PRHDT and CDR2 FYEKMQ come from the germline V gene (reference sequence). The CDR3 DNA reads as TGTGCCAGCAGCTCACACAGGGCCCACGAGCAGTACTTC. It encodes CASSSHRAHEQYF.

The chain employs TRBV5-4 and TRBJ1-3; D might be TRBD1 (6 bases). Germline V gene lookup returns CDR1 SGHNT and CDR2 YYREEE (reference sequence). V lost 0 bases and J 0 bases, leaving 7 bases between the germline ends. CDR3 length: 15 amino acids. This CDR3 is CASSLEGVSGNTIYF. CDR3 DNA: TGTGCCAGCAGCTTGGAGGGGGTCTCTGGAAACACCATATATTTT.

The DNA of the CDR3 is TGTGCCAGCAGTGAAGATGTGACGGAGGTGCGTGGCTACACCTTC. It yields the protein CASSEDVTEVRGYTF. This rearrangement joins TRBV6-1 to TRBJ1-2, with no clear D. The V end lost 1 base, the J end lost 7 bases, and 16 bases lay between the germline ends. CDR1 is MNHNS and CDR2 is SASEGT in the germline V gene. The CDR3 runs 15 residues.

This clone showed up just a few times. The rearrangement links TRBV5-1 to TRBJ1-6; D possibly corresponds to TRBD1 (6 bases). V was clipped by 5 bases and J by 9 bases, with 18 bases between them. The CDR3 is 15 residues long. Germline values: CDR1 SGHRS, CDR2 YFSETQ. The CDR3 DNA sequence: TGCGCCAGCAGTTTAATCCCAGGGGACGGTTCACCCCTCCACTTT. Its protein is CASSLIPGDGSPLHF.

This chain joins TRBV5-1 and TRBJ1-4; TRBD1 aligns across 7 bases. Trimming took 4 bases from V and 0 from J; bases not matched to a gene: 15. The CDR3 has 19 residues. Germline CDR1 reads SGHRS; CDR2 reads YFSETQ. The DNA for the CDR3 is TGCGCCAGCAGCCCGCTAGCTCCCGGGACAGTCGCAACTAATGAAAAACTGTTTTTT. Translation gives CASSPLAPGTVATNEKLFF.

The chain couples TRBV15 to TRBJ2-7, with 9 positions matching TRBD2. Trimming took 0 bases from V and 4 from J; bases not matched to a gene: 4. From germline, CDR1 is LNHNV and CDR2 YYDKDF (reference sequence). The CDR3 is made up of 15 amino acids. The CDR3 protein is CATSRDRRGGYEQYF. CDR3 DNA: TGTGCCACCAGCAGAGATCGGCGGGGGGGGTACGAGCAGTACTTC.

This sequence joins TRBV21-1 and TRBJ2-1; the table's D call of TRBD1 was not tested on the DNA. TRBV21-1 constitutes a pseudogene. The CDR3 runs 14 residues. The CDR3 DNA sequence: TGTGCCAGCAGAAGGTCAGGGGGCTGGAGTGAGCAGTTCTTC. Its protein product is CASRRSGGWSEQFF.

The CDR3 DNA reads as TGCGCCAGCAGCCAAACTAGCTCCCAGGGGGGCGATACGCAGTATTTT. It specifies CASSQTSSQGGDTQYF. The rearrangement links TRBV4-3 to TRBJ2-3, with D perhaps TRBD1 (7 bases). The length of the CDR3 is 16 residues. Trimming left V 2 bases short and J 6 bases short, with 18 bases between. The germline V gene has CDR1 LGHNA and CDR2 YSLEER.

The V gene is TRBV7-9, the J gene TRBJ2-2, with D maybe TRBD2 (6 bases). V lost 2 bases, J lost 2 bases, and 9 bases lay in between. Germline V gene lookup returns CDR1 SEHNR and CDR2 FQNEAQ (reference sequence). The CDR3 runs 15 residues. The CDR3 sequence is CASSLLADNTGELFF. Written as DNA, the CDR3 is TGTGCCAGCAGCTTATTAGCGGACAACACCGGGGAGCTGTTTTTT.